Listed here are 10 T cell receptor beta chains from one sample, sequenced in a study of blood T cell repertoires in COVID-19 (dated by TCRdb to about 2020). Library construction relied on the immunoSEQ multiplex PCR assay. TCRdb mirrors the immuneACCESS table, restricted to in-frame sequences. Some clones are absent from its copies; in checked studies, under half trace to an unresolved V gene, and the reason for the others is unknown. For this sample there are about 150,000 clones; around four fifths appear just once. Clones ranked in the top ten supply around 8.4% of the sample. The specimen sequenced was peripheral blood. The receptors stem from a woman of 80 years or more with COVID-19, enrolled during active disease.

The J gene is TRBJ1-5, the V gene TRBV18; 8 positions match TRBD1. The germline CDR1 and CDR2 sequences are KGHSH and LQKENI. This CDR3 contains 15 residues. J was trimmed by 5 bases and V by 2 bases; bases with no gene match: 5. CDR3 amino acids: CASSPRGQADQPQHF. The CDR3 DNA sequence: TGTGCCAGCTCACCAAGGGGACAGGCTGATCAGCCCCAGCATTTT.

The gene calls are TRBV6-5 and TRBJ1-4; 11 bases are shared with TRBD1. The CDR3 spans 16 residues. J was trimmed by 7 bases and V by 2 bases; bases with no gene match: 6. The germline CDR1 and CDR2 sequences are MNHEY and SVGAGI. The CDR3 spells CASSYSLGTGGEKLFF. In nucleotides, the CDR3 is TGTGCCAGCAGTTACAGTTTAGGGACAGGGGGTGAAAAACTGTTTTTT.

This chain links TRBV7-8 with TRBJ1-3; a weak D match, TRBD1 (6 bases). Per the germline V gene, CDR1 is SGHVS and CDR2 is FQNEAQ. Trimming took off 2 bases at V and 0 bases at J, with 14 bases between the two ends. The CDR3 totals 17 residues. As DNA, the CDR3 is TGTGCCAGCAGCTTAATGGGGGCCCCGCTCTCTGGAAACACCATATATTTT. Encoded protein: CASSLMGAPLSGNTIYF.

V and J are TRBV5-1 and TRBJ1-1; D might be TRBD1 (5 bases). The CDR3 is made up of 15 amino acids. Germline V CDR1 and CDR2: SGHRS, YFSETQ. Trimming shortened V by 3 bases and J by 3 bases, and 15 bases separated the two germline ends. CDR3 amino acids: CASSSDSLSYTEAFF. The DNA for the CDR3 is TGCGCCAGCAGCTCTGACAGCCTTTCCTACACTGAAGCTTTCTTT.

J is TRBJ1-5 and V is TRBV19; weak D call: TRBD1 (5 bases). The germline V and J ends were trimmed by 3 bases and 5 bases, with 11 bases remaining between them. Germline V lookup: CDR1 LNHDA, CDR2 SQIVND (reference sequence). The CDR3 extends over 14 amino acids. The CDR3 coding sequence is TGTGCCAGTAGTATTTCGGGGGGTGATCAGCCCCAGCATTTT. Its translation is CASSISGGDQPQHF. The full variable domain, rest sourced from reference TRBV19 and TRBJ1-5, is DGGITQSPKYLFRKEGQNVTLSCEQNLNHDAMYWYRQDPGQGLRLIYYSQIVNDFQKGDIAEGYSVSREKKESFPLTVTSAQKNPTAFYLCASSISGGDQPQHFGDGTRLSIL.

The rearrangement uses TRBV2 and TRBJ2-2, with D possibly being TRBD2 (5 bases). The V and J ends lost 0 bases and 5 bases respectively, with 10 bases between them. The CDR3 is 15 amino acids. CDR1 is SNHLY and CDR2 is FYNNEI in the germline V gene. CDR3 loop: CASSEARGITGELFF. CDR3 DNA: TGTGCCAGCAGTGAAGCGCGAGGGATTACCGGGGAGCTGTTTTTT. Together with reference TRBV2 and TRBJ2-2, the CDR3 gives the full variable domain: EPEVTQTPSHQVTQMGQEVILRCVPISNHLYFYWYRQILGQKVEFLVSFYNNEISEKSEIFDDQFSVERPDGSNFTLKIRSTKLEDSAMYFCASSEARGITGELFFGEGSRLTVL.

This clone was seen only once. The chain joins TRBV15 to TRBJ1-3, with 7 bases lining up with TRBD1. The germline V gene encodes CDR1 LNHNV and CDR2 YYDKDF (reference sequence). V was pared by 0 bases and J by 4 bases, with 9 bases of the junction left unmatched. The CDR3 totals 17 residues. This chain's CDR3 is CATSREAGQALGNTIYF. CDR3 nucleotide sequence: TGTGCCACCAGCAGAGAGGCAGGACAGGCCCTGGGAAACACCATATATTTT.

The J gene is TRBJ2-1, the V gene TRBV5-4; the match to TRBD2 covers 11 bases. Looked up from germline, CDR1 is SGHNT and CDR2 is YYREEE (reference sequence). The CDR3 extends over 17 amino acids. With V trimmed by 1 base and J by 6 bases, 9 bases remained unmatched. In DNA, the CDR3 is TGTGCCAGCAGCTTGAAGACTAGCGGGACGGGGGGCAATGAGCAGTTCTTC. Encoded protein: CASSLKTSGTGGNEQFF.

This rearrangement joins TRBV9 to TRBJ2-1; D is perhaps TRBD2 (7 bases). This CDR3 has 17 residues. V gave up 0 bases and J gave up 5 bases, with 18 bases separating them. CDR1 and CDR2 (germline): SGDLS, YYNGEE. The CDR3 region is CASSVEIGRGLDNEQFF. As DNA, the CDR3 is TGTGCCAGCAGCGTAGAAATAGGGAGGGGGTTAGACAATGAGCAGTTCTTC.

The CDR3 nucleotides are TGTGCCATCAGACGACAGGGTAGAGGAAAGACTGAAGCTTTCTTT. Translated: CAIRRQGRGKTEAFF. This rearrangement joins TRBV10-3 to TRBJ1-1; 7 bases fit TRBD1. J lost 5 bases, V lost 6 bases, and 12 bases had no gene match. The length of the CDR3 is 15 residues. CDR1 ENHRY and CDR2 SYGVKD come from the germline V gene.